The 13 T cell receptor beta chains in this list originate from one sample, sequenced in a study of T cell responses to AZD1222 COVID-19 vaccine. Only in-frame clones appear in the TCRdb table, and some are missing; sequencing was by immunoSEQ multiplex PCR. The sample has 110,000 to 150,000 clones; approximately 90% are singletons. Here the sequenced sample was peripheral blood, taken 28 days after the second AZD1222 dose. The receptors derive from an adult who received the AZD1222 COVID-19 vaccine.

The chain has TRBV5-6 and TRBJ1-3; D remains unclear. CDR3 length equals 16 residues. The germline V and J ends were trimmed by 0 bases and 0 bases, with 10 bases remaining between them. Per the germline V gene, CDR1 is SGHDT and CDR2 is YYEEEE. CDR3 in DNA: TGTGCCAGCAGCTTGGGGGTCCGATTCTCTGGAAACACCATATATTTT. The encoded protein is CASSLGVRFSGNTIYF.

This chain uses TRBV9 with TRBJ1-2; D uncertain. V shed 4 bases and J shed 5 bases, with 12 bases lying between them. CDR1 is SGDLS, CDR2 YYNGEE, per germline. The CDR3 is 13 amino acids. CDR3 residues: CASSYSDGYGYTF. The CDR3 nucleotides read TGTGCCAGCAGCTATAGTGACGGTTATGGCTACACCTTC.

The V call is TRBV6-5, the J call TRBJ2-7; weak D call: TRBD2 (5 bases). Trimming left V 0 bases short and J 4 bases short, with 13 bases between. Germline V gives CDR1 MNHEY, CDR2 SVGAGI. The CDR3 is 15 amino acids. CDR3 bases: TGTGCCAGCAGTTACTCGAATGAGGGTGGGTACGAGCAGTACTTC. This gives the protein CASSYSNEGGYEQYF.

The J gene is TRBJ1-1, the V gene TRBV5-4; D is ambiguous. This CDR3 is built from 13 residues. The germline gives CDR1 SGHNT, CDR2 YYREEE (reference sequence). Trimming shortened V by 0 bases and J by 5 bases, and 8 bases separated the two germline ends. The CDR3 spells CASSLGVSTEAFF. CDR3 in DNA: TGTGCCAGCAGCTTGGGGGTCTCGACTGAAGCTTTCTTT. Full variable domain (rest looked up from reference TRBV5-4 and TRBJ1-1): ETGVTQSPTHLIKTRGQQVTLRCSSQSGHNTVSWYQQALGQGPQFIFQYYREEENGRGNFPPRFSGLQFPNYSSELNVNALELDDSALYLCASSLGVSTEAFFGQGTRLTVV.

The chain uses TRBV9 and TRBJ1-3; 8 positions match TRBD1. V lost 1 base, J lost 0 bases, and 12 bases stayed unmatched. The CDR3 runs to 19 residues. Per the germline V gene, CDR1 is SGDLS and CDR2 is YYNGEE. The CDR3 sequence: CASSVPPRTGKSSGNTIYF. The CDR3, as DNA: TGTGCCAGCAGCGTACCCCCCCGGACAGGGAAGAGCTCTGGAAACACCATATATTTT.

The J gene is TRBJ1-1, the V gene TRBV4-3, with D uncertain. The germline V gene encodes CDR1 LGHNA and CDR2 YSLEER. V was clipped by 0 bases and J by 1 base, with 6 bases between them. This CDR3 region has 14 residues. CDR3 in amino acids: CASSQDAKNTEAFF. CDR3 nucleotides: TGCGCCAGCAGCCAAGACGCAAAGAACACTGAAGCTTTCTTT.

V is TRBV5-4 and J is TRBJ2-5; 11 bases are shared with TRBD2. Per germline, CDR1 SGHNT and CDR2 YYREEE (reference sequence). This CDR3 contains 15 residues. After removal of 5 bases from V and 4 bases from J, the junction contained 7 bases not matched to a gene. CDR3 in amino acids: CASREGLAASETQYF. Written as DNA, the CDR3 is TGTGCCAGCAGGGAGGGACTAGCGGCGTCAGAGACCCAGTACTTC.

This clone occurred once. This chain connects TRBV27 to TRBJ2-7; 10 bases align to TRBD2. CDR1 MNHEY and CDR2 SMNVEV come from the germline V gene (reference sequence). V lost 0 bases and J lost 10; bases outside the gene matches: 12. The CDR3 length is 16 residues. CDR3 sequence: CASSLSRPGLARSQYF. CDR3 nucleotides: TGTGCCAGCAGTTTATCGCGGCCGGGACTAGCGCGGTCACAGTACTTC.

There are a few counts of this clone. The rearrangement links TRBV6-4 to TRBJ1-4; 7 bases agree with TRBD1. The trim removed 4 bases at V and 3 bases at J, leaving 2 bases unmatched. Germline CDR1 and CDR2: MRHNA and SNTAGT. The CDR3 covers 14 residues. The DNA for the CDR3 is TGTGCCAGCAGTGGACAGGGCCCTAATGAAAAACTGTTTTTT. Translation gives CASSGQGPNEKLFF.

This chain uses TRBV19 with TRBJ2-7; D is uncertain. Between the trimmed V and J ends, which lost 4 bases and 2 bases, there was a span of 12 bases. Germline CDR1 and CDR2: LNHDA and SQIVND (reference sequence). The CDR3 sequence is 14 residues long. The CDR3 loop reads CASSTRPGPYEQYF. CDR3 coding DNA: TGTGCCAGTAGTACCCGACCCGGGCCCTACGAGCAGTACTTC.

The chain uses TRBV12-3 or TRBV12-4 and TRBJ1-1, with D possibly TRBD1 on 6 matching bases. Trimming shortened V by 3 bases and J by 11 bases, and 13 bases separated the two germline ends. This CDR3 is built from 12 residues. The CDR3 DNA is TGTGCCAGCAGTTTTACAGGGTCAGGGGCTTTCTTT. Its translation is CASSFTGSGAFF.

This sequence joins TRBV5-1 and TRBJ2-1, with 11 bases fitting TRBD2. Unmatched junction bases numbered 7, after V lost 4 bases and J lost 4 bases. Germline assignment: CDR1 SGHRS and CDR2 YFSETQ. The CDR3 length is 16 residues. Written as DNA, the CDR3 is TGCGCCAGCAGCGAAGCCGGGACTAGCGGTTACAATGAGCAGTTCTTC. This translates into CASSEAGTSGYNEQFF.

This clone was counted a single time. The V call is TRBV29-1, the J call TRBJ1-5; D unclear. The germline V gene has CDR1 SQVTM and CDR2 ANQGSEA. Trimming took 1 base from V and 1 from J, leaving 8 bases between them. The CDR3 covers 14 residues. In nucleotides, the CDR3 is TGCAGCGTTGAAGTTTCGGGGAGCAATCAGCCCCAGCATTTT. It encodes CSVEVSGSNQPQHF.